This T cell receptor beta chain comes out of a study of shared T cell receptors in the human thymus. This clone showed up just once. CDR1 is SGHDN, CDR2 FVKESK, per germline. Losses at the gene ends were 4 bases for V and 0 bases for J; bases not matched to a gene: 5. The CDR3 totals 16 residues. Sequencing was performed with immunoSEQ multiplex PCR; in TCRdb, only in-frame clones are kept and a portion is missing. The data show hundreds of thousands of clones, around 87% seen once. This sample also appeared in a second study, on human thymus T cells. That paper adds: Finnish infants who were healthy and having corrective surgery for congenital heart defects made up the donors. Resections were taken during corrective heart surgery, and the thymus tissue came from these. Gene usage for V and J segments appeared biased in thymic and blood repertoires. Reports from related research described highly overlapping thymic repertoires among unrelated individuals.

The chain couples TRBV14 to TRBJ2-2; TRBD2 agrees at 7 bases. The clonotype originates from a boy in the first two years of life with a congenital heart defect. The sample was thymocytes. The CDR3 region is CASSRRGYPNTGELFF. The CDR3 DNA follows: TGTGCCAGCAGCCGGCGGGGGTACCCGAACACCGGGGAGCTGTTTTTT. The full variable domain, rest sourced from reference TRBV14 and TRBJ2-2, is EAGVTQFPSHSVIEKGQTVTLRCDPISGHDNLYWYRRVMGKEIKFLLHFVKESKQDESGMPNNRFLAERTGGTYSTLKVQPAELEDSGVYFCASSRRGYPNTGELFFGEGSRLTVL.